These 6 T cell receptor beta chains were all obtained from the same sample, sequenced in a study of T cells in Graves' hyperthyroidism and ophthalmopathy. The TCR beta CDR3 regions underwent amplification using RNA transcripts as the source. The HTBI primer set was used in a first-round RT-PCR of the TCR CDR3. MiXCR, applied by TCRdb to the multiplex PCR reads, yields one record per CDR3 protein. The data show around 660,000 distinct CDR3 sequences, with just under 45% seen just once and roughly 6.5% held by the top ten. The sequenced material came from peripheral blood or thyroid tissue (not recorded which). The receptors were sampled from an adult man with Graves' disease, either hyperthyroidism or ophthalmopathy (not recorded which).

This clonotype was picked up many times. The chain joins TRBV20-1 to TRBJ1-4, with unresolved D. In germline, CDR1 is DFQATT, CDR2 SNEGSKA (reference sequence). CDR3 length: 13 residues. Trimming cost V 4 bases and J 5 bases, with 11 bases left between them. The CDR3 here is CSATKTINEKLFF. The CDR3 nucleotides read TGCAGTGCTACCAAGACGATCAATGAAAAACTGTTTTTT.

CDR3 loop: CASSVTGTGNNSPLHF. The CDR3 bases are TGTGCCAGCAGCGTCACCGGGACAGGGAATAATTCACCCCTCCACTTT. The genes are TRBV7-9 and TRBJ1-6, with TRBD1 identical over 9 bases. CDR1 is SEHNR, CDR2 FQNEAQ, per germline (reference sequence). CDR3 size: 16 residues. The junction had 7 bases not matched to a gene; V was cut back by 5 bases and J by 5 bases.

The chain uses TRBV2 and TRBJ1-2; D gene uncertain. Trimming pared 1 base from V and 6 bases from J, leaving 9 bases between. CDR1 and CDR2 from the germline V gene are SNHLY and FYNNEI. The CDR3 is made up of 13 amino acids. This CDR3 is CASSEGISNGYTF. Here the CDR3 DNA reads TGTGCCAGCAGTGAAGGTATTAGTAATGGCTACACCTTC.

V and J are TRBV2 and TRBJ2-5; no clear D gene. This CDR3 is built from 12 residues. The V gene's germline CDR1 is SNHLY and CDR2 FYNNEI. Trimming cost V 6 bases and J 0 bases, with 5 bases left between them. This CDR3 reads CASSRNQETQYF. The CDR3 bases are TGTGCCAGCAGCAGGAACCAAGAGACCCAGTACTTC.

The CDR3 here is CSVFRDRGRTEAFF. The DNA of the CDR3 is TGCAGCGTTTTCCGGGACAGGGGTCGGACTGAAGCTTTCTTT. This chain uses TRBV29-1 with TRBJ1-1, with 10 bases fitting TRBD1. The CDR3 loop spans 14 amino acids. Germline CDR1 reads SQVTM; CDR2 reads ANQGSEA. V was pared by 5 bases and J by 5 bases, with 8 bases of the junction left unmatched. Full variable domain (missing parts from reference TRBV29-1 and TRBJ1-1): SAVISQKPSRDICQRGTSLTIQCQVDSQVTMMFWYRQQPGQSLTLIATANQGSEATYESGFVIDKFPISRPNLTFSTLTVSNMSPEDSSIYLCSVFRDRGRTEAFFGQGTRLTVV.

V gene TRBV12-3 or TRBV12-4 combines with J gene TRBJ1-1; no reliable D call. V gave up 2 bases and J gave up 2 bases, with 9 bases separating them. The CDR3 runs to 14 residues. CDR3 sequence reads: CASSLLRFNTEAFF. The CDR3 nucleotides are TGTGCCAGCAGTTTACTTAGATTTAACACTGAAGCTTTCTTT.